This entry describes one T cell receptor beta chain. Measured with immunoSEQ multiplex PCR; TCRdb has only the in-frame clones, and not every one. The table has more than 45,000 clones, around 90% seen once; the top ten hold roughly 6.8%. Looked up from germline, CDR1 is SEHNR and CDR2 is FQNEAQ (reference sequence). V was shortened by 7 bases and J by 0 bases, with 22 bases between the two germline ends. The CDR3 consists of 18 residues. These data belong to a study of OX40 agonist ivuxolimab in advanced cancers. As for the study in general: Dose-escalation cases comprised hepatocellular carcinoma, melanoma, renal cell or head and neck cancer. Therapy given before enrollment (anti-PD-1, anti-PD-L1 or anti-CTLA-4) was allowed, and 30% to 50% had some.

The clonotype was recovered from an adult with an advanced solid tumor such as melanoma, head and neck, liver or kidney cancer. This chain links TRBV7-9 with TRBJ1-3, with D perhaps matching TRBD1 (5 bases). The starting material was CD4+ or CD8+ T cells sorted from blood, obtained in a trial of the OX40 agonist ivuxolimab. CDR3: CASNLNHLYRLSGNTIYF. The CDR3 DNA sequence: TGTGCCAGCAACCTAAACCACCTTTACAGGCTCTCTGGAAACACCATATATTTT.